This T cell receptor beta chain came from a study of cytomegalovirus exposure and HLA in healthy donors. As for the study in general: Of all 370 or so donors who were genotyped, under 90% belonged to the Caucasian-associated ancestry cluster. Findings of the study overall: The authors assumed roughly uniform sequencing depth across donors for presence/absence analyses. Listed as cytomegalovirus-associated were approximately 160 TCR beta chains.

This clone was seen more than once but under ten times. What it recognizes is unknown. Primers: 60 Vbeta forward and 13 Jbeta reverse. Method: immunoSEQ multiplex PCR; TCRdb's copy keeps in-frame clones and lacks some. The table has around 110,000 clones, 60% to 80% seen once. The germline V gene has CDR1 SQVTM and CDR2 ANQGSEA. The CDR3 consists of 12 residues. With 6 bases removed from V and 1 base from J, the gap between germline ends came to 9 bases. The clonotype was recovered from a man aged 40-49 years in good health and CMV-seronegative. The sequenced sample consisted of PBMCs. The rearrangement joins TRBV29-1 to TRBJ1-2, with D perhaps matching TRBD1 (6 bases). This CDR3 is CSVQGSNYGYTF. The CDR3 DNA reads as TGCAGCGTACAGGGAAGTAACTATGGCTACACCTTC.